The 27 T cell receptor beta chains presented below share a single source sample, sequenced in a study of identical twins (dated by TCRdb to 2016 to 2017). Library creation used 5' RACE. TCRdb names Illumina HiSeq 2000 as the instrument used. TCRdb reanalyzed the raw reads on its own, using fastp at Q25 for trimming and MiXCR for clone calling, and kept in-frame beta chains. Each CDR3 protein gets just one entry, which takes the most common genes and DNA from the rows behind it. The sample has 300,000 to 400,000 distinct CDR3 sequences on record, about 12% of them singletons. Around 6.9% of the sample lies in the top ten. This same sample was also taken into another study, of yellow fever vaccine responses in identical twins.

The sequencing input was CD8+ T cells sorted from blood. Receptors were obtained from a woman under 30 in good health.

This sequence joins TRBV9 and TRBJ1-1, with TRBD1 matching 7 bases. Per the germline V gene, CDR1 is SGDLS and CDR2 is YYNGEE. The junction had 8 bases not matched to a gene; V was cut back by 3 bases and J by 3 bases. The CDR3 extends over 15 amino acids. The CDR3 sequence is CASSAATGAYTEAFF. CDR3 in DNA: TGTGCCAGCAGCGCCGCTACAGGGGCGTACACTGAAGCTTTCTTT.

This clonotype was detected only a few times. V gene TRBV25-1 combines with J gene TRBJ2-5; possibly TRBD2 for D (7 bases). The CDR3 covers 15 residues. The germline V gene encodes CDR1 MGHDK and CDR2 SYGVNS. V lost 9 bases and J lost 4, with 21 bases in between. The DNA of the CDR3 is TGTGCCAGTTCCAGGGGAGGGGCAGAAATAGAGACCCAGTACTTC. Its translation: CASSRGGAEIETQYF.

This chain joins TRBV20-1 and TRBJ2-5; maybe TRBD2 (5 bases). The J call is uncertain, as TRBJ2-7 better fits the DNA end. This CDR3 is built from 11 residues. Germline CDR1 is DFQATT and CDR2 is SNEGSKA (reference sequence). The CDR3, as DNA: TGCAGTGCTAGGGAAACTAGCGAGCAGTACTTC. Its protein product is CSARETSEQYF.

V usage is TRBV7-9 and J usage is TRBJ2-5; 9 nucleotides agree with TRBD1. The CDR3 is made up of 15 amino acids. Germline V gene data show CDR1 as SEHNR and CDR2 as FQNEAQ (reference sequence). The junction had 7 bases not matched to a gene; V was cut back by 4 bases and J by 4 bases. This chain's CDR3 is CASSYRDREGETQYF. In DNA form, the CDR3 reads TGTGCCAGCAGCTACCGGGACAGGGAGGGAGAGACCCAGTACTTC.

This clonotype was recorded a few times. The chain employs TRBV5-6 and TRBJ1-1, with D possibly being TRBD1 (5 bases). The CDR3 has 16 amino acids. The V end was cut by 3 bases, the J end by 3 bases, with 18 bases between. CDR1 SGHDT and CDR2 YYEEEE come from the germline V gene. The CDR3 protein is CASSWAGQGVDTEAFF. CDR3 sequence (DNA): TGTGCCAGCAGCTGGGCGGGTCAGGGTGTCGACACTGAAGCTTTCTTT.

This clonotype was recorded once. This chain uses TRBV6-5 with TRBJ1-1; D is unclear. From germline, CDR1 is MNHEY and CDR2 SVGAGI. V was clipped by 0 bases and J by 10 bases, with 12 bases between them. This CDR3 is 13 amino acids long. CDR3 in amino acids: CASSYSGMEGAFF. The CDR3 DNA reads TGTGCCAGCAGTTACTCGGGGATGGAGGGAGCTTTCTTT.

The chain couples TRBV28 to TRBJ2-7, with TRBD1 as a possible D gene (6 bases). Germline CDR1 is MDHEN and CDR2 is SYDVKM. The CDR3 spans 13 residues. V was trimmed by 1 base and J by 3 bases, leaving 7 bases between them. Here the CDR3 DNA reads TGTGCCAGCAGTTTATTGGACAGCTACGAGCAGTACGTC. Its protein is CASSLLDSYEQYV.

This clonotype was counted ten times or more. This rearrangement joins TRBV25-1 to TRBJ2-7, with 10 bases matching TRBD1. V lost 7 bases and J lost 0; bases outside the gene matches: 12. The germline V gene has CDR1 MGHDK and CDR2 SYGVNS. CDR3 length: 17 residues. The CDR3 here is CASTPTSGQGSSYEQYF. Written as DNA, the CDR3 is TGTGCCAGCACACCAACCTCGGGACAGGGGAGCTCCTACGAGCAGTACTTC.

This clonotype was seen many times. This chain joins TRBV11-2 and TRBJ2-2; D not resolved. The germline gives CDR1 SGHAT, CDR2 FQNNGV. V lost 3 bases and J 7 bases, leaving 3 bases between the germline ends. CDR3 length: 11 residues. CDR3 residues: CASSFFGELFF. The CDR3 DNA is TGTGCCAGCAGCTTTTTCGGGGAGCTGTTTTTT.

The gene calls are TRBV12-3 or TRBV12-4 and TRBJ1-3, with D uncertain. V lost 7 bases and J 0 bases, leaving 10 bases between the germline ends. This CDR3 spans 14 amino acids. The CDR3 nucleotides read TGTGCCAGCACCGGGTGGGACTCTGGAAACACCATATATTTT. Its translation is CASTGWDSGNTIYF.

This clonotype was seen a few times. This chain uses TRBV4-1 with TRBJ2-6; D is tentatively TRBD1 or TRBD2 (5 bases each). This CDR3 has 19 amino acids. Germline CDR1 reads MGHRA; CDR2 reads YSYEKL. The V end was cut by 4 bases, the J end by 3 bases, with 22 bases between. The chain's CDR3 is CASSPPARPMGDGANVLTF. In DNA form, the CDR3 reads TGCGCCAGCAGCCCCCCCGCTAGACCGATGGGGGATGGGGCCAACGTCCTGACTTTC.

This clonotype was found a few times. J is TRBJ2-3 and V is TRBV2, with 13 bases fitting TRBD2. CDR1 is SNHLY and CDR2 is FYNNEI in the germline V gene. The CDR3 has 15 residues. After removal of 10 bases from V and 2 bases from J, the junction contained 6 bases not matched to a gene. CDR3: CATRGTSGTTDTQYF. CDR3 sequence (DNA): TGTGCCACCAGGGGGACTAGCGGGACCACAGATACGCAGTATTTT.

This chain uses TRBV7-9 with TRBJ2-5; TRBD2 is a possible D gene (6 bases). V lost 5 bases, J lost 5 bases, and 9 bases lay in between. This CDR3 has 12 residues. Germline loops: CDR1 SEHNR, CDR2 FQNEAQ (reference sequence). CDR3 coding DNA: TGTGCCAGCAGCGGGAGGTGGGAGACCCAGTACTTC. Encoded protein: CASSGRWETQYF.

In its sample, this clonotype was seen many times. The rearrangement joins TRBV12-3 or TRBV12-4 to TRBJ2-1, with D unresolved. Trimming pared 3 bases from V and 4 bases from J, leaving 13 bases between. The CDR3 has 15 amino acids. CDR3 loop: CASSFSSGVYNEQFF. For the CDR3, the DNA is TGTGCCAGCAGTTTTTCTTCTGGGGTTTACAATGAGCAGTTCTTC.

This clonotype was detected a few times. The rearrangement joins TRBV15 to TRBJ1-4; TRBD1 matches 10 bases. Germline CDR1 reads LNHNV; CDR2 reads YYDKDF (reference sequence). The CDR3 loop spans 14 amino acids. V gave up 4 bases and J gave up 8 bases; unmatched junction bases: 4. The CDR3 reads CATSIWDRGEKLFF. The CDR3 DNA is TGTGCCACCAGCATTTGGGACAGGGGCGAAAAACTGTTTTTT. The full variable domain, rest sourced from reference TRBV15 and TRBJ1-4, is DAMVIQNPRYQVTQFGKPVTLSCSQTLNHNVMYWYQQKSSQAPKLLFHYYDKDFNNEADTPDNFQSRRPNTSFCFLDIRSPGLGDTAMYLCATSIWDRGEKLFFGSGTQLSVL.

This clonotype was picked up many times. V gene TRBV29-1 combines with J gene TRBJ2-1; D not certain. The length of the CDR3 is 13 residues. CDR1 is SQVTM, CDR2 ANQGSEA, per germline. The V end was cut by 0 bases, the J end by 5 bases, with 8 bases between. Here the CDR3 reads CSVEDRKNNEQFF. The CDR3 DNA reads TGCAGCGTTGAAGATCGGAAGAACAATGAGCAGTTCTTC.

The rearrangement joins TRBV11-2 to TRBJ2-1; TRBD1 might be the D (5 bases). Trimming left V 3 bases short and J 8 bases short, with 20 bases between. This CDR3 is built from 16 residues. Germline CDR1 SGHAT, CDR2 FQNNGV. CDR3 protein: CASSLARVNNRDEQFF. The CDR3 DNA reads as TGTGCCAGCAGCTTGGCCAGGGTGAATAATAGGGATGAGCAGTTCTTC.

In this sample, this clonotype turned up once. DNA for the CDR3: TGTGCCAGCAGCCAAGAGCCTAGCGGGGGGGCTAGCACAGATACGCAGTATTTT. Translating it yields CASSQEPSGGASTDTQYF. The gene calls are TRBV3-1 and TRBJ2-3; 12 nucleotides agree with TRBD2. The V and J ends lost 0 bases and 0 bases, in that order; junction bases with no gene match: 4. The germline gives CDR1 LGHDT, CDR2 YNNKEL (reference sequence). The CDR3 spans 18 residues.

This clonotype was detected a few times. The chain has TRBV7-8 and TRBJ2-1, with D perhaps TRBD1 or TRBD2 (6 bases each). With 5 bases removed from V and 0 bases from J, the gap between germline ends came to 11 bases. The germline gives CDR1 SGHVS, CDR2 FQNEAQ. The CDR3 consists of 15 residues. CDR3 loop: CASSTGASSYNEQFF. The CDR3 coding sequence is TGTGCCAGCAGCACGGGGGCCAGCTCCTACAATGAGCAGTTCTTC.

This clonotype was picked up many times. The V and J genes are TRBV10-1 and TRBJ2-1; D is uncertain. The CDR3 sequence is 13 residues long. Germline lookup yields CDR1 WNHNN and CDR2 SYGVQD (reference sequence). Trimming removed 0 bases from V and 7 bases from J, with 7 bases in between. The CDR3 DNA follows: TGCGCCAGCAGTGAGTCGTTCGGGAATGAGCAGTTCTTC. Protein: CASSESFGNEQFF.

This clonotype was observed many times. The J gene is TRBJ2-5, the V gene TRBV9, with D uncertain. This CDR3 has 12 residues. CDR1 SGDLS and CDR2 YYNGEE come from the germline V gene. Trimming removed 4 bases from V and 1 base from J, with 5 bases in between. CDR3 bases: TGTGCCAGCAGCCCCGGCCAAGAGACCCAGTACTTC. Its protein product is CASSPGQETQYF. Full variable domain (rest looked up from reference TRBV9 and TRBJ2-5): DSGVTQTPKHLITATGQRVTLRCSPRSGDLSVYWYQQSLDQGLQFLIQYYNGEERAKGNILERFSAQQFPDLHSELNLSSLELGDSALYFCASSPGQETQYFGPGTRLLVL.

There are a few counts of this clonotype. This chain links TRBV7-6 with TRBJ2-1; weak D call: TRBD1 (6 bases). The CDR3 extends over 13 amino acids. Trimming left V 2 bases short and J 8 bases short, with 10 bases between. The germline CDR1 and CDR2 sequences are SGHVS and FNYEAQ. The CDR3 loop is CASSLTGSDEQFF. CDR3 bases: TGTGCCAGCAGCTTAACAGGGTCGGATGAGCAGTTCTTC.

V usage is TRBV28 and J usage is TRBJ2-1; D gene unclear. CDR1 is MDHEN, CDR2 SYDVKM, per germline. V shed 5 bases and J shed 0 bases, with 14 bases lying between them. CDR3 length: 16 amino acids. The CDR3 sequence is CASSLHTESSYNEQFF. The CDR3 DNA follows: TGTGCCAGCAGTCTCCACACGGAGAGCTCCTACAATGAGCAGTTCTTC.

The chain is built from TRBV19 and TRBJ2-7; the D gene could be TRBD1 or TRBD2 (5 bases each). Germline CDR1 is LNHDA and CDR2 is SQIVND (reference sequence). The CDR3 loop spans 12 amino acids. V gave up 10 bases and J gave up 0 bases, with 10 bases separating them. For the CDR3, the DNA is TGTGCCACCGGGACGGACTCCTACGAGCAGTACTTC. Its translation: CATGTDSYEQYF.

This clonotype was counted ten times or more. The chain has TRBV5-6 and TRBJ1-1; no clear D. V lost 4 bases, J lost 1 base, and 8 bases lay in between. There are 13 residues in the CDR3. Germline CDR1 and CDR2: SGHDT and YYEEEE. For the CDR3, the DNA is TGTGCCAGCAGCCCCTCAGGGAACACTGAAGCTTTCTTT. Translating gives CASSPSGNTEAFF.

This clonotype was seen only a few times. The chain couples TRBV14 to TRBJ2-1; tentatively, D is TRBD2 (6 bases). CDR1 and CDR2 (germline): SGHDN, FVKESK. The CDR3 totals 13 residues. The CDR3 DNA reads as TGTGCGGTTGGCGGGGATGTCCACAATGAGCAGTTCTTC. As protein: CAVGGDVHNEQFF.

This clonotype was observed a few times. V and J are TRBV5-1 and TRBJ2-1, with 8 bases that match TRBD2. Losses at the gene ends were 6 bases for V and 3 bases for J; bases not matched to a gene: 8. CDR1 and CDR2 from the germline V gene are SGHRS and YFSETQ. This CDR3 contains 15 residues. The CDR3 nucleotides read TGCGCCAGCAACCTAGCGGGTGGGCGCTACAATGAGCAGTTCTTC. Translated: CASNLAGGRYNEQFF. Supplemented by reference TRBV5-1 and TRBJ2-1, the full variable domain reads KAGVTQTPRYLIKTRGQQVTLSCSPISGHRSVSWYQQTPGQGLQFLFEYFSETQRNKGNFPGRFSGRQFSNSRSEMNVSTLELGDSALYLCASNLAGGRYNEQFFGPGTRLTVL.